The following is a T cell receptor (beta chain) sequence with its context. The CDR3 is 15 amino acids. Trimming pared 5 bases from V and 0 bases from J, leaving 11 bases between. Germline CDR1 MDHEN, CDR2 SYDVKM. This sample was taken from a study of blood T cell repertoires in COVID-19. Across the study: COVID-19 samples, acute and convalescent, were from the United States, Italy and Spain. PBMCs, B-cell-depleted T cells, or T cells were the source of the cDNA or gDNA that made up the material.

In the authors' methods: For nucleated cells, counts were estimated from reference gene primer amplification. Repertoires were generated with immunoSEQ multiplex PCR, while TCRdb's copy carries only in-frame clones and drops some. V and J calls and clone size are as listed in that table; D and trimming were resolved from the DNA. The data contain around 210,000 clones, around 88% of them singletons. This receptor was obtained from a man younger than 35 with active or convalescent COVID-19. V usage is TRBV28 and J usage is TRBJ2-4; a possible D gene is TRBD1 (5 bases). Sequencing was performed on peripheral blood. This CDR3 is CASSDSDLAKNIQYF. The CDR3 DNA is TGTGCCAGCAGTGACAGTGACCTAGCCAAAAACATTCAGTACTTC.